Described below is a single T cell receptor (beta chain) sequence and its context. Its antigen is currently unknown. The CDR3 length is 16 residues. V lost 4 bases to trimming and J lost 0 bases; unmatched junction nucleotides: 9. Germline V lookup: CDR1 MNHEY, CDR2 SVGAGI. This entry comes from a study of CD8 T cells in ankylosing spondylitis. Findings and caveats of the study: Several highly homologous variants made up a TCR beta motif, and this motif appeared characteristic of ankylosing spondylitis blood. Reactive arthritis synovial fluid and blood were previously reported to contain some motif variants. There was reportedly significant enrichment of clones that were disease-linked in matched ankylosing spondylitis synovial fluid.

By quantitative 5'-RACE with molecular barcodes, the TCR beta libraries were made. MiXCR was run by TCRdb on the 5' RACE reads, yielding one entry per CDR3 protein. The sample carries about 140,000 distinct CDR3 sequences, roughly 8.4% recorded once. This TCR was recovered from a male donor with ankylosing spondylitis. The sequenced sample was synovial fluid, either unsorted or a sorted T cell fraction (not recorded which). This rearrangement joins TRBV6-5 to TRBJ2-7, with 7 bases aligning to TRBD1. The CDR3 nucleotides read TGTGCCAGCAGTTCCCTTACCGGGACAGCCTCCTACGAGCAGTACTTC. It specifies CASSSLTGTASYEQYF.